The clone carrying this T cell receptor (beta chain) was seen more than once but under ten times. TCRdb keeps only in-frame clones here, not all; method: immunoSEQ multiplex PCR. The table records about 19,000 clones, 65% to 85% of them present only once. The sample belongs to a study of T cells in tumors after PD-1 blockade. This CDR3 comprises 14 residues. CDR1 SGDLS and CDR2 YYNGEE come from the germline V gene. V gave up 3 bases and J gave up 2 bases, with 12 bases separating them. The sequence derives from a human donor with advanced basal cell or squamous cell carcinoma (not recorded which). The source was PBMCs, collected after anti-PD-1 therapy. V is TRBV9 and J is TRBJ2-7, with a possible D match to TRBD1 (6 bases). CDR3 nucleotides: TGTGCCAGCAGCGCCGACAGGAACACCTACGAGCAGTACTTC. Its translation: CASSADRNTYEQYF.